One and the same sample provided the 23 T cell receptor beta chains below, sequenced in a study of T-cell reconstitution after alpha-beta-depleted transplantation in children. Molecular barcoding with unique molecular identifiers was used for the TCRbeta library. TCRdb re-called the PCR reads with MiXCR, one entry per CDR3 protein. The sample has some 200,000 distinct CDR3 sequences, roughly 7% seen once. The sequenced sample was PBMCs, obtained before TCRalphabeta/CD19-depleted stem cell transplant. Every receptor here comes from a boy aged 2-15 years with acute lymphoblastic leukemia, due to receive a stem cell transplant.

This clonotype was found a few times. V and J are TRBV4-1 and TRBJ2-5; D is possibly TRBD1 or TRBD2 (5 bases each). The CDR3 contains 15 residues. Trimming took 0 bases from V and 8 from J, leaving 16 bases between them. Germline values: CDR1 MGHRA, CDR2 YSYEKL. The CDR3 bases are TGCGCCAGCAGCCAAGAAGGGACGAGGGGCAGCACCCAGTACTTC. This codes for CASSQEGTRGSTQYF.

The table lists this clonotype with many counts. The chain is built from TRBV27 and TRBJ2-7, with 8 nucleotides matching TRBD1. There are 16 residues in the CDR3. V shed 7 bases and J 5 bases; nucleotides not matched to a gene: 16. Germline CDR1 and CDR2: MNHEY and SMNVEV (reference sequence). The DNA for the CDR3 is TGTGCCAGCACCCAATACGCGACAGGGGCGGCCGACGAGCAGTACTTC. Translation: CASTQYATGAADEQYF.

This clonotype was found many times. The chain uses TRBV29-1 and TRBJ1-1, with 9 bases identical to TRBD1. Trimming took 6 bases from V and 8 from J; bases not matched to a gene: 7. Germline V lookup: CDR1 SQVTM, CDR2 ANQGSEA. This CDR3 comprises 12 residues. CDR3 in amino acids: CSVRDRVLEAFF. As DNA, the CDR3 is TGCAGCGTCCGGGACAGGGTCCTCGAAGCTTTCTTT.

The table lists this clonotype with many counts. CDR3 amino acids: CASSRIGSYNEQFF. The CDR3 DNA reads TGTGCCAGCAGCAGGATCGGCAGTTACAATGAGCAGTTCTTC. The chain couples TRBV21-1 to TRBJ2-1. TRBV21-1 is a pseudogene segment. CDR3 length: 14 amino acids.

This chain connects TRBV7-9 to TRBJ1-1, with D unresolved. CDR1 SEHNR and CDR2 FQNEAQ come from the germline V gene (reference sequence). CDR3 length equals 16 residues. Trimming left V 9 bases short and J 0 bases short, with 20 bases between. CDR3 sequence reads: CASHPSGVPMNTEAFF. CDR3 nucleotide sequence: TGTGCCAGTCACCCGTCAGGCGTACCAATGAACACTGAAGCTTTCTTT. Using reference TRBV7-9 and TRBJ1-1 for the parts outside the CDR3, the full variable domain is DTGVSQNPRHKITKRGQNVTFRCDPISEHNRLYWYRQTLGQGPEFLTYFQNEAQLEKSRLLSDRFSAERPKGSFSTLEIQRTEQGDSAMYLCASHPSGVPMNTEAFFGQGTRLTVV.

This clonotype was counted at least ten times. This chain uses TRBV6-5 with TRBJ1-2; TRBD1 matches 9 bases. There are 16 residues in the CDR3. CDR1 and CDR2 (germline): MNHEY, SVGAGI. After removal of 2 bases from V and 4 bases from J, the junction contained 8 bases not matched to a gene. The CDR3 region has the DNA TGTGCCAGCAGTTACCTTGGGACAGGGCTTTTCTATGGCTACACCTTC. Translation: CASSYLGTGLFYGYTF.

This clonotype was seen more than once but under ten times. The rearrangement uses TRBV13 and TRBJ2-1; D is unclear. The germline CDR1 and CDR2 sequences are PRHDT and FYEKMQ (reference sequence). This CDR3 contains 14 residues. The V gene lost 3 bases and the J gene lost 6 bases, with 12 bases spanning the gap. CDR3 coding DNA: TGTGCCAGCAGCTTGGGCCAGAATCTCAATGAGCAGTTCTTC. This encodes CASSLGQNLNEQFF.

For this clonotype: This may be a read error: a much more frequent sequence differs by one nucleotide. DNA of the CDR3: TGTGCCAGCAGTACTGCAACGGGCCCTCACCACGAGCAGTACTTC. Amino acid sequence: CASSTATGPHHEQYF. V gene TRBV7-9 combines with J gene TRBJ2-7; D is unclear. Germline CDR1 is SEHNR and CDR2 is FQNEAQ (reference sequence). The CDR3 has 15 amino acids. Deletions cut 6 bases from V and 5 bases from J, with 20 bases between.

This clonotype was picked up many times. The rearrangement links TRBV29-1 to TRBJ2-1; 7 bases are a match to TRBD2. Looked up from germline, CDR1 is SQVTM and CDR2 is ANQGSEA. The CDR3 length is 15 residues. Trimming took 4 bases from V and 0 from J; bases not matched to a gene: 6. CDR3 nucleotide sequence: TGCAGCGTTGTCGGCGGGAGCAGCTCCTACAATGAGCAGTTCTTC. Its protein product is CSVVGGSSSYNEQFF.

This chain connects TRBV20-1 to TRBJ2-3; 10 nucleotides line up with TRBD2. CDR3 length: 14 residues. V lost 2 bases, J lost 4 bases, and 3 bases stayed unmatched. The germline CDR1 and CDR2 sequences are DFQATT and SNEGSKA (reference sequence). CDR3 sequence (DNA): TGCAGTGCTAGACCTAGCGGGGGATCAGATACGCAGTATTTT. This translates into CSARPSGGSDTQYF.

This clonotype was seen only a few times. The chain couples TRBV12-3 or TRBV12-4 to TRBJ1-1; D not resolved. This CDR3 is built from 12 residues. Trimming stripped 3 bases from V and 7 bases from J, with 9 bases between. CDR3 coding DNA: TGTGCCAGCAGTTTTGCGGCCTATGAAGCTTTCTTT. Its protein is CASSFAAYEAFF.

This clonotype was observed at least ten times. The chain combines TRBV7-2 with TRBJ1-6; 11 bases line up with TRBD1. Per germline, CDR1 SGHTA and CDR2 FQGNSA. The trim removed 6 bases at V and 4 bases at J, leaving 5 bases unmatched. The CDR3 is made up of 16 amino acids. The DNA of the CDR3 is TGTGCCAGCAGTCCCGGACAGGGGGCTTATAATTCACCCCTCCACTTT. Translating it yields CASSPGQGAYNSPLHF.

This clonotype was observed at least ten times. J is TRBJ2-7 and V is TRBV20-1; tentatively, D is TRBD2 (5 bases). The germline gives CDR1 DFQATT, CDR2 SNEGSKA (reference sequence). The CDR3 loop spans 13 amino acids. V dropped 6 bases and J dropped 2 bases, with 14 bases sitting between them. The CDR3 bases are TGCAGTGCCCCGACTATTCCAACCTACGAGCAGTACTTC. Residues: CSAPTIPTYEQYF.

This clonotype was seen repeatedly, ten times or more. This chain uses TRBV25-1 with TRBJ2-1; D remains ambiguous. Per germline, CDR1 MGHDK and CDR2 SYGVNS. Trimming left V 3 bases short and J 2 bases short, with 14 bases between. The length of the CDR3 is 16 residues. The CDR3 here is CASSESGVSTYNEQFF. The CDR3 DNA is TGTGCCAGCAGTGAGAGTGGGGTATCTACCTACAATGAGCAGTTCTTC.

This clonotype was observed a few times. Here the CDR3 reads CSARDSRDTDEQYF. CDR3 DNA: TGCAGTGCTAGAGATTCCAGGGATACCGACGAGCAGTACTTC. J is TRBJ2-7 and V is TRBV20-1, with D possibly TRBD1 on 5 matching bases. The length of the CDR3 is 14 residues. Germline CDR1 is DFQATT and CDR2 is SNEGSKA (reference sequence). V lost 0 bases and J 5 bases, leaving 14 bases between the germline ends.

This clonotype has just a few counts. The chain carries TRBV12-3 or TRBV12-4 and TRBJ1-1; tentatively, D is TRBD1 (5 bases). Trimming removed 4 bases at V and 0 bases at J, with 15 bases between. This CDR3 is built from 16 residues. CDR3 amino acids: CASSSSAGAMNTEAFF. CDR3 nucleotide sequence: TGTGCCAGCAGTTCCTCCGCCGGGGCAATGAACACTGAAGCTTTCTTT.

This clonotype has a handful of counts. This rearrangement joins TRBV5-1 to TRBJ2-1, with a weak D call TRBD1 (5 bases). Germline lookup yields CDR1 SGHRS and CDR2 YFSETQ. The V and J ends lost 0 bases and 2 bases respectively, with 9 bases between them. There are 15 residues in the CDR3. The CDR3 bases are TGCGCCAGCAGCTTGGATGGGGCAACCTACAATGAGCAGTTCTTC. Protein sequence: CASSLDGATYNEQFF.

This clonotype was observed a few times. The genes are TRBV24-1 and TRBJ1-2; TRBD1 matches at 11 bases. Looked up from germline, CDR1 is KGHDR and CDR2 is SFDVKD. The CDR3 has 16 residues. V gave up 3 bases and J gave up 2 bases; unmatched junction bases: 4. Here the CDR3 reads CATSDGTGGGNYGYTF. The CDR3 DNA reads as TGTGCCACCAGTGATGGGACAGGGGGTGGGAACTATGGCTACACCTTC.

The V gene is TRBV20-1, the J gene TRBJ2-1, with 9 positions matching TRBD2. CDR1 and CDR2 from the germline V gene are DFQATT and SNEGSKA (reference sequence). Unmatched junction bases numbered 8, after V lost 0 bases and J lost 8 bases. The CDR3 is 15 residues long. The CDR3 DNA sequence: TGCAGTGCTAGAGATGGTAGCGGGAGTGCATATGAGCAGTTCTTC. This translates into CSARDGSGSAYEQFF.

The chain recombines TRBV12-3 or TRBV12-4 with TRBJ2-6; D possibly matches TRBD1 or TRBD2 (6 bases each). The V and J ends lost 3 bases and 1 base respectively, with 13 bases between them. This CDR3 comprises 17 residues. In DNA, the CDR3 is TGTGCCAGCAGTTTCTTTGTAGGGGGGTCTGGGGCCAACGTCCTGACTTTC. Protein: CASSFFVGGSGANVLTF.

The table lists this clonotype with many counts. The V and J genes are TRBV12-3 or TRBV12-4 and TRBJ2-7; D might be TRBD1 or TRBD2, each matching 5 bases. Trimming cost V 3 bases and J 5 bases, with 14 bases left between them. The CDR3 consists of 14 residues. The CDR3 spells CASSFRDGSHEQYF. DNA for the CDR3: TGTGCCAGCAGTTTCAGGGACGGAAGCCACGAGCAGTACTTC.

This clonotype was observed a few times. The rearrangement uses TRBV5-1 and TRBJ2-5; 8 bases fit TRBD1. Germline V CDR1 and CDR2: SGHRS, YFSETQ. With 4 bases clipped from V and 1 base from J, the junction kept 3 bases outside the gene matches. This CDR3 has 14 residues. CDR3 sequence reads: CASSTGQVQETQYF. CDR3 DNA sequence: TGCGCCAGCAGCACGGGACAGGTCCAAGAGACCCAGTACTTC.

This clonotype was seen many times. Mismatch with germline at one junction end may stem from a read error. CDR3 in amino acids: CSAESSGGAVEQFF. CDR3 DNA: TGCAGCGCTGAATCTAGCGGGGGGGCCGTTGAGCAGTTCTTC. This chain connects TRBV29-1 to TRBJ2-1, with 12 bases lining up with TRBD2. The germline V gene has CDR1 SQVTM and CDR2 ANQGSEA. This CDR3 is built from 14 residues.